These T cell receptor beta chains were read from a single sample in a study of early T cells in non-severe SARS-CoV-2 infection. In TCRdb, the 5' RACE reads were re-called with MiXCR into one record per CDR3 protein. Of fewer than 80,000 distinct CDR3 sequences in the sample, over 9% are singletons; the top ten hold 3.5% to 4.5%. Sequenced input: whole blood. The receptors were gathered from an adult who was a healthcare worker with PCR-confirmed SARS-CoV-2 infection or an uninfected control (not recorded which). Each CDR3 is given with its conserved first and last residue. The order of the fields is CDR3 DNA, CDR3 protein, J gene, D gene, V gene, clone size. The D gene is left open where the match is weak. Rows may omit the clone size; those that give it use once, few, many or a size class.

CDR3nt: TGTGCCAGCAGTCCTCGGGAACCCCCCGTTAGTGAGCAGTTCTTC
CDR3aa: CASSPREPPVSEQFF
j_gene: TRBJ2-1
d_gene: .
v_gene: TRBV2
abundance: many

CDR3nt: TGCAGTGCTGGGGGACAGGGCCCGTCCTACGAGCAGTACTTC
CDR3aa: CSAGGQGPSYEQYF
j_gene: TRBJ2-7
d_gene: TRBD1
v_gene: TRBV20-1
abundance: many

CDR3nt: TGTGCCAGCAGCACCACTAGCGGGAGGGCCACCGAGCAGTACTTC
CDR3aa: CASSTTSGRATEQYF
j_gene: TRBJ2-7
d_gene: TRBD2
v_gene: TRBV7-9
abundance: .

CDR3nt: TGTGCCAGCAGTAGACTCGGACTAGCGGGGGGTACGAACACCGGGGAGCTGTTTTTT
CDR3aa: CASSRLGLAGGTNTGELFF
j_gene: TRBJ2-2
d_gene: TRBD2
v_gene: TRBV27
abundance: many

CDR3nt: TGTGCCAGCAGCCAACTCCAGACTAGCGGGGTAGATACGCAGTATTTT
CDR3aa: CASSQLQTSGVDTQYF
j_gene: TRBJ2-3
d_gene: TRBD2
v_gene: TRBV4-2
abundance: .

CDR3nt: TGTGCCAGCAGTTCCGGGGGCCGGCCCGCAGATACGCAGTATTTT
CDR3aa: CASSSGGRPADTQYF
j_gene: TRBJ2-3
d_gene: .
v_gene: TRBV28
abundance: many

CDR3nt: TGCGCCAGCAGCTTGGGGGACACAGATACGCAGTATTTT
CDR3aa: CASSLGDTDTQYF
j_gene: TRBJ2-3
d_gene: .
v_gene: TRBV5-1
abundance: many

CDR3nt: TGTGCCAGCAGTGAAGCGCTTGACGGTTATAGCAATCAGCCCCAGCATTTT
CDR3aa: CASSEALDGYSNQPQHF
j_gene: TRBJ1-5
d_gene: .
v_gene: TRBV2
abundance: many

CDR3nt: TGTGCCAGCAGCCAAGTAGTCCCGGGACTAGCGGGGAGGAGGCGCTCCTACAATGAGCAGTTCTTC
CDR3aa: CASSQVVPGLAGRRRSYNEQFF
j_gene: TRBJ2-1
d_gene: TRBD2
v_gene: TRBV4-2
abundance: many

CDR3nt: TGTGCCAGCACTCCCCACCCTCTTAATGAGCAGTTCTTC
CDR3aa: CASTPHPLNEQFF
j_gene: TRBJ2-1
d_gene: .
v_gene: TRBV2
abundance: many

CDR3nt: TGTGCCAGCAGCTTGGTGGCCAGAGGTGAGCAGTTCTTC
CDR3aa: CASSLVARGEQFF
j_gene: TRBJ2-1
d_gene: .
v_gene: TRBV5-4
abundance: .

CDR3nt: TGTGCCAGCAGTCCCCTAGCGGGAGGCGATACGCAGTATTTT
CDR3aa: CASSPLAGGDTQYF
j_gene: TRBJ2-3
d_gene: TRBD2
v_gene: TRBV2
abundance: few

CDR3nt: TGTGCCAGCAGCTCCCCATCCAGGGGCTATGGCTACACCTTC
CDR3aa: CASSSPSRGYGYTF
j_gene: TRBJ1-2
d_gene: .
v_gene: TRBV28
abundance: many

CDR3nt: TGTGCCAGCAGTTACTATTTCGGGGGAGAGACCCAGTACTTC
CDR3aa: CASSYYFGGETQYF
j_gene: TRBJ2-5
d_gene: .
v_gene: TRBV6-6
abundance: many

CDR3nt: TGTGCCAGCAGTTTCCCCTCCGGGGGGAGTGAGCAGTTCTTC
CDR3aa: CASSFPSGGSEQFF
j_gene: TRBJ2-1
d_gene: TRBD2
v_gene: TRBV28
abundance: many

CDR3nt: TGCAGCGTCAAACTGGGGGATCGAGGCTACACCTTC
CDR3aa: CSVKLGDRGYTF
j_gene: TRBJ1-2
d_gene: .
v_gene: TRBV29-1
abundance: many

CDR3nt: TGTGCCTGGAGTGGATTAGCGGGAGGGTCCTACAATGAGCAGTTCTTC
CDR3aa: CAWSGLAGGSYNEQFF
j_gene: TRBJ2-1
d_gene: TRBD2
v_gene: TRBV30
abundance: many

CDR3nt: TGTGCCAGCAGTTTAAGGGACAGGAACTACGAGCAGTACTTC
CDR3aa: CASSLRDRNYEQYF
j_gene: TRBJ2-7
d_gene: TRBD1
v_gene: TRBV12-3/TRBV12-4
abundance: few

CDR3nt: TGTGCCAGCAGTCCTCGGGCCCCAGTCACGCAGTATTTT
CDR3aa: CASSPRAPVTQYF
j_gene: TRBJ2-3
d_gene: .
v_gene: TRBV12-3/TRBV12-4
abundance: many

CDR3nt: TGTGCCAGCTCACCAGGGGCTGGCGCCAATTCACCCCTCCACTTT
CDR3aa: CASSPGAGANSPLHF
j_gene: TRBJ1-6
d_gene: .
v_gene: TRBV18
abundance: .

CDR3nt: TGTGCCAGCAGTTCAGGACAGGATAATCAGCCCCAGCATTTT
CDR3aa: CASSSGQDNQPQHF
j_gene: TRBJ1-5
d_gene: TRBD1
v_gene: TRBV27
abundance: few

CDR3nt: TGTGCCAGCAGCTTGTTCGGGACAAACACAGATACGCAGTATTTT
CDR3aa: CASSLFGTNTDTQYF
j_gene: TRBJ2-3
d_gene: .
v_gene: TRBV5-6
abundance: many

CDR3nt: TGTGCCAGCAGTGTGCTCGACGCGAACATTCAGTACTTC
CDR3aa: CASSVLDANIQYF
j_gene: TRBJ2-4
d_gene: .
v_gene: TRBV12-3/TRBV12-4
abundance: few

CDR3nt: TGTGCCAGCAGCCAAGAACGGGGCGGACTGACGAACACTGAAGCTTTCTTT
CDR3aa: CASSQERGGLTNTEAFF
j_gene: TRBJ1-1
d_gene: .
v_gene: TRBV3-1
abundance: many

CDR3nt: TGTGCCAGCAGCGTAGCAAGCAGGGACTATGGCTACACCTTC
CDR3aa: CASSVASRDYGYTF
j_gene: TRBJ1-2
d_gene: .
v_gene: TRBV9
abundance: few

CDR3nt: TGTGCCAGCTCGCCTAATCGGGGACAGTCCGGCAATCAGCCCCAGCATTTT
CDR3aa: CASSPNRGQSGNQPQHF
j_gene: TRBJ1-5
d_gene: TRBD1
v_gene: TRBV18
abundance: many